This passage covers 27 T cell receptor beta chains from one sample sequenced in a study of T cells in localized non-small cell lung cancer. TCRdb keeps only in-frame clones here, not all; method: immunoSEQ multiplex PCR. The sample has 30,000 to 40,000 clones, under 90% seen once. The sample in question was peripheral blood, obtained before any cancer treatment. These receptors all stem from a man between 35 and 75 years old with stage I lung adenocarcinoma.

CDR3 amino acids: CASRMTSGGPNNEQFF. In nucleotides, the CDR3 is TGTGCCAGTCGAATGACTAGCGGGGGCCCAAACAATGAGCAGTTCTTC. The gene calls are TRBV19 and TRBJ2-1; 12 nucleotides match TRBD2. Germline V gene sequence: CDR1 LNHDA, CDR2 SQIVND (reference sequence). V was clipped by 8 bases and J by 5 bases; unmatched bases: 10. This CDR3 region has 16 residues.

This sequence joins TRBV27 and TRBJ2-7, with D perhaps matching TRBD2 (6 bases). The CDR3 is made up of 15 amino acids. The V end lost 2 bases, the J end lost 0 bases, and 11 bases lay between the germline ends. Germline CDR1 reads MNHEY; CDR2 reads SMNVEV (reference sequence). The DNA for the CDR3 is TGTGCCAGCAGTTTAGGCGGGGTTGGCTCCTACGAGCAGTACTTC. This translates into CASSLGGVGSYEQYF.

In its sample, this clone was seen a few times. The CDR3 sequence: CAWSGQALWSLHF. The CDR3 nucleotides read TGTGCCTGGAGCGGACAGGCCCTTTGGTCCCTCCACTTT. The J gene is TRBJ1-6, the V gene TRBV30; 7 nucleotides line up with TRBD1. This CDR3 has 13 amino acids. The trim removed 3 bases at V and 14 bases at J, leaving 10 bases unmatched. Germline CDR1 and CDR2: GTSNPN and SVGIG (reference sequence).

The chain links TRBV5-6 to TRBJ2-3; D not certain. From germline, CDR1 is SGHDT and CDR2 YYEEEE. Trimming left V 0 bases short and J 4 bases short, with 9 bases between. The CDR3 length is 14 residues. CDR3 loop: CASSLAAVSDTQYF. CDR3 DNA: TGTGCCAGCAGCTTGGCGGCAGTCTCAGATACGCAGTATTTT.

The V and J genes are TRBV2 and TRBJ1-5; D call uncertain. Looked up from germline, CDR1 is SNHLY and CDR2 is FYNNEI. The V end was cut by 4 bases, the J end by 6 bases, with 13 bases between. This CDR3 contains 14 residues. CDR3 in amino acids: CASSASEWGQPQHF. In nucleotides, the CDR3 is TGTGCCAGCAGTGCTAGCGAATGGGGTCAGCCCCAGCATTTT.

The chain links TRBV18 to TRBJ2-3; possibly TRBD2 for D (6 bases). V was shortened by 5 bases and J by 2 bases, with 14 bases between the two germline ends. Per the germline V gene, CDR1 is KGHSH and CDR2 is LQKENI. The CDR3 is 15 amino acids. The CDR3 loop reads CASSWPGVFTDTQYF. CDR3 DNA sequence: TGTGCCAGCTCATGGCCGGGGGTTTTCACAGATACGCAGTATTTT.

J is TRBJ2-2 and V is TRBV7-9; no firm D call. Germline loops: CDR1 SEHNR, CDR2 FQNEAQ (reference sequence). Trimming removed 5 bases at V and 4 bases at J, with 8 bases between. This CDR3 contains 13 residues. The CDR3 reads CASSPTSTGELFF. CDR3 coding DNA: TGTGCCAGCAGCCCGACGTCCACCGGGGAGCTGTTTTTT.

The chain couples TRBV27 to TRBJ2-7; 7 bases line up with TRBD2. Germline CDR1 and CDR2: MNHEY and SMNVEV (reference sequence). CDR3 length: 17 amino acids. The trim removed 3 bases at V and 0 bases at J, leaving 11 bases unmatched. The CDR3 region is CASSFSYPRTSSYEQYF. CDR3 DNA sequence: TGTGCCAGCAGTTTCTCTTACCCCAGGACTAGCTCCTACGAGCAGTACTTC.

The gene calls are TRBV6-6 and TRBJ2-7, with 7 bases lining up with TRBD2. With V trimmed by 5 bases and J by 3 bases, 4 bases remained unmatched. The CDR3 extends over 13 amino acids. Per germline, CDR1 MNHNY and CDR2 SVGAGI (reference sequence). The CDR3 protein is CASSGREGYEQYF. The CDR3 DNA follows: TGTGCCAGCAGTGGCAGGGAGGGCTACGAGCAGTACTTC.

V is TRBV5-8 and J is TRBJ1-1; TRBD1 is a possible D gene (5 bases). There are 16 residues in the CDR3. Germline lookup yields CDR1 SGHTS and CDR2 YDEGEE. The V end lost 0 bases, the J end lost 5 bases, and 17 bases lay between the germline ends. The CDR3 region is CASSLVRGSLITEAFF. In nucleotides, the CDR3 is TGTGCCAGCAGCTTGGTGAGGGGATCCCTCATTACTGAAGCTTTCTTT.

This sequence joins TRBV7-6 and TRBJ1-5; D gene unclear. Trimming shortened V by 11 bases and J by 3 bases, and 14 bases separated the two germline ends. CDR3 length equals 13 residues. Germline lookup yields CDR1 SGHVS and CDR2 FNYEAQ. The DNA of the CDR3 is TGTGCCGTCCGCGCGCAGCCCAATCAGCCCCAGCATTTT. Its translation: CAVRAQPNQPQHF.

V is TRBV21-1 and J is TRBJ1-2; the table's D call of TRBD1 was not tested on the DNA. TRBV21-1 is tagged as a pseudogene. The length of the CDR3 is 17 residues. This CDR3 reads CASSKGDRAKFTYGYTF. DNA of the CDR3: TGTGCCAGCAGCAAAGGGGACAGGGCAAAATTCACCTATGGCTACACCTTC.

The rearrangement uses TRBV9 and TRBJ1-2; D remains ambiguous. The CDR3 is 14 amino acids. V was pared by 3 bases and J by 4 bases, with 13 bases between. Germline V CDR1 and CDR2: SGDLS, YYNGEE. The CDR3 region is CASSDPVAGYGYTF. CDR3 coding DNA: TGTGCCAGCAGCGACCCGGTAGCCGGCTATGGCTACACCTTC.

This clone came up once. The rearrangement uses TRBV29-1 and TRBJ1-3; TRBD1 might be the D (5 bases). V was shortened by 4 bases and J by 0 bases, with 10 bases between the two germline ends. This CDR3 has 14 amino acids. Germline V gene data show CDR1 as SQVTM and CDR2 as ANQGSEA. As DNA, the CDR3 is TGCAGCGTTGGTGACAGAAGCTCTGGAAACACCATATATTTT. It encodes CSVGDRSSGNTIYF.

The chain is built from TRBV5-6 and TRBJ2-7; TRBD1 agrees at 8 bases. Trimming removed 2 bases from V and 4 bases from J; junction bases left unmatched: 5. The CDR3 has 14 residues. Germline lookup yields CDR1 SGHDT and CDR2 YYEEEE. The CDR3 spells CASSLGTGVYEQYF. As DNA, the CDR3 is TGTGCCAGCAGCTTAGGGACAGGAGTTTACGAGCAGTACTTC.

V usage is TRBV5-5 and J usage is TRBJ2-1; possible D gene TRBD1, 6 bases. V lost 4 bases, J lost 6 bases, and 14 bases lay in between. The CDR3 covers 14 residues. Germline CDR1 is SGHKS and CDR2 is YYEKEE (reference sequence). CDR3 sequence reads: CASSQFWTVNEQFF. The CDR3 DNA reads TGTGCCAGCAGCCAATTTTGGACAGTCAATGAGCAGTTCTTC.

The CDR3 DNA reads as TGCGCCAGCAGTGAGTCGTTACATCAGCCCCAGCATTTT. Amino acid sequence: CASSESLHQPQHF. This chain connects TRBV10-1 to TRBJ1-5; D gene uncertain. The CDR3 totals 13 residues. The germline CDR1 and CDR2 sequences are WNHNN and SYGVQD (reference sequence). Trimming removed 0 bases from V and 5 bases from J, with 5 bases in between.

The CDR3 here is CASSAEEGDTQYF. CDR3 bases: TGTGCCAGCAGTGCGGAGGAGGGGGATACGCAGTATTTT. The genes are TRBV6-4 and TRBJ2-3; weak D call: TRBD2 (6 bases). From germline, CDR1 is MRHNA and CDR2 SNTAGT. This CDR3 contains 13 residues. Trimming removed 4 bases at V and 6 bases at J, with 11 bases between.

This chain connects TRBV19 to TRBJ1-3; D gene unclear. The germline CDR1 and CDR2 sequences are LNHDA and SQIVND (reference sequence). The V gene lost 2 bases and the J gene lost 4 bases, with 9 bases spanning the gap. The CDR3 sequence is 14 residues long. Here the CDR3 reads CASSIRSSGNTIYF. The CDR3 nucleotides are TGTGCCAGTAGTATACGGAGTTCGGGAAACACCATATATTTT. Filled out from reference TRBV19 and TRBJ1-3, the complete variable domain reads DGGITQSPKYLFRKEGQNVTLSCEQNLNHDAMYWYRQDPGQGLRLIYYSQIVNDFQKGDIAEGYSVSREKKESFPLTVTSAQKNPTAFYLCASSIRSSGNTIYFGEGSWLTVV.

CDR3 region: CASSKPGQENYGYTF. CDR3 in DNA: TGTGCCAGCTCGAAACCGGGACAGGAGAACTATGGCTACACCTTC. The chain links TRBV18 to TRBJ1-2, with 8 bases matching TRBD1. There are 15 residues in the CDR3. CDR1 and CDR2 from the germline V gene are KGHSH and LQKENI. The J segment lost 2 bases and the V segment lost 6 bases, leaving 8 bases of the junction unmatched.

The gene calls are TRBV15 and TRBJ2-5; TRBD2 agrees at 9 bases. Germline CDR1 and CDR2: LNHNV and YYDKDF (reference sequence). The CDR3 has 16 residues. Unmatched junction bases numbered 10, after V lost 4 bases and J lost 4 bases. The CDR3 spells CATSTGGAGGRETQYF. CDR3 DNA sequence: TGTGCCACCAGCACCGGTGGCGCGGGGGGGAGAGAGACCCAGTACTTC.

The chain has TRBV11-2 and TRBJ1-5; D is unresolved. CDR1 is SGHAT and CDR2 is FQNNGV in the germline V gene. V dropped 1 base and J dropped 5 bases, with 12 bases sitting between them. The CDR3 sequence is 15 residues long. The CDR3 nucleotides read TGTGCCAGCAGCTTAGGGTCCGGGGAGGATCAGCCCCAGCATTTT. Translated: CASSLGSGEDQPQHF.

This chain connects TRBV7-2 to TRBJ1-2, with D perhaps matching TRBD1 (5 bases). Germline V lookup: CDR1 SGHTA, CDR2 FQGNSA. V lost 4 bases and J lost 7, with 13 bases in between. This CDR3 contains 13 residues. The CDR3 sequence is CASSSSGGGGYTF. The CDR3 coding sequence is TGTGCCAGCAGCTCCTCGGGGGGGGGTGGCTACACCTTC.

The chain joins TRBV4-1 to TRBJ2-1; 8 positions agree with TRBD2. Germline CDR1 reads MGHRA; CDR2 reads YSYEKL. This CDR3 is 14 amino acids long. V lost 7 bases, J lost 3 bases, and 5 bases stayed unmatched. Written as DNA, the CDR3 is TGCGCCAGCAACCACGGGGGGGACTACAATGAGCAGTTCTTC. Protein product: CASNHGGDYNEQFF.

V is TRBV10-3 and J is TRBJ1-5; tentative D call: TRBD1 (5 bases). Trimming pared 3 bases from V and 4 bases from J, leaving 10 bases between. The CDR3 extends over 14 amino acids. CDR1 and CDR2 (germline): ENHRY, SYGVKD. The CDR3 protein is CAISDSTANQPQHF. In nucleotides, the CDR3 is TGTGCCATCAGTGACTCGACAGCAAATCAGCCCCAGCATTTT.

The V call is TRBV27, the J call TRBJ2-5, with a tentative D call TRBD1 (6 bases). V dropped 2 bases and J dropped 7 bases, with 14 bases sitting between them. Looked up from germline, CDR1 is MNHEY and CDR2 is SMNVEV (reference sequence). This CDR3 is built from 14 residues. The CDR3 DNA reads TGTGCCAGCAGTTTAACACAGGGCCAGGCGACCCAGTACTTC. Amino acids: CASSLTQGQATQYF.

For the CDR3, the DNA is TGTGCCAGCAGTCTGGACAGGGTGGAAAGGAAGATTGAAGCTTTCTTT. It codes for CASSLDRVERKIEAFF. V gene TRBV27 combines with J gene TRBJ1-1; 8 bases match TRBD1. The CDR3 is 16 residues long. Germline loops: CDR1 MNHEY, CDR2 SMNVEV (reference sequence). The V gene end was trimmed by 5 bases and the J gene end by 7 bases; junction bases not matched to a gene: 15.